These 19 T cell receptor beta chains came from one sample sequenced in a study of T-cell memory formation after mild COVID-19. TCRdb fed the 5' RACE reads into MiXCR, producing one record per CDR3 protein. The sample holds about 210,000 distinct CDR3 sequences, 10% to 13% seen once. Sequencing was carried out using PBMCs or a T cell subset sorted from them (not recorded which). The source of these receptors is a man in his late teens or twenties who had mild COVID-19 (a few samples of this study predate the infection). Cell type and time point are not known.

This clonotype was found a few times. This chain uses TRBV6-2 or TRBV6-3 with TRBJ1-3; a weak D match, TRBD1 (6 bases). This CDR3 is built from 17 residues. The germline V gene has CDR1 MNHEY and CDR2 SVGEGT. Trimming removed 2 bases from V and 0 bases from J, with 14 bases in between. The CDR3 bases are TGTGCCAGCAGTTACCTCGGGACACTAAGCTCTGGAAACACCATATATTTT. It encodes CASSYLGTLSSGNTIYF.

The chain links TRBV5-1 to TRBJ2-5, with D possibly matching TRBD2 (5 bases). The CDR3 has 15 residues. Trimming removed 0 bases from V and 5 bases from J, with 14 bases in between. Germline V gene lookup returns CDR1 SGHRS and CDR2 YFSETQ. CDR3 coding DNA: TGCGCCAGCAGCTTGGGGGCCGGGGTGCAGGAGACCCAGTACTTC. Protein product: CASSLGAGVQETQYF.

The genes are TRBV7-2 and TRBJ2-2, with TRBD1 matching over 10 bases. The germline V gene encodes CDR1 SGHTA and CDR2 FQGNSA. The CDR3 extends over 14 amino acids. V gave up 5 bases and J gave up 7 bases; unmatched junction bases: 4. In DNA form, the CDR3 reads TGTGCCAGCAGCCCCGACAGGGGGCGCGGGGAGCTGTTTTTT. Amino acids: CASSPDRGRGELFF.

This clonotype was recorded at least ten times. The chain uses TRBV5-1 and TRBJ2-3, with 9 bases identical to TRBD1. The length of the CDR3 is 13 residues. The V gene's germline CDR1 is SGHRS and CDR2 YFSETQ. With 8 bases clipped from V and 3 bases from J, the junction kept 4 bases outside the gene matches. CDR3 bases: TGCGCCAGTTACAGGGGGCAGACAGATACGCAGTATTTT. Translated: CASYRGQTDTQYF.

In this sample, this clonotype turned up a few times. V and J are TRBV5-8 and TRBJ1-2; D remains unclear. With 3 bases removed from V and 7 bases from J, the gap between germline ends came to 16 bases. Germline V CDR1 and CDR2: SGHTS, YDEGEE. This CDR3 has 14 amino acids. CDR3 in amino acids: CASSSYPVASGYTF. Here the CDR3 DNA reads TGTGCCAGCAGCTCCTACCCTGTGGCCAGTGGCTACACCTTC.

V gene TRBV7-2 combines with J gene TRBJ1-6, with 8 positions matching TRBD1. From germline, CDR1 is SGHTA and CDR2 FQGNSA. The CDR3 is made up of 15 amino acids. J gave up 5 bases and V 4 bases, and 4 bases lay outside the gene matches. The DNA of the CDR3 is TGTGCCAGCAGCTCTTGGACAGGGAATAATTCACCCCTCCACTTT. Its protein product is CASSSWTGNNSPLHF.

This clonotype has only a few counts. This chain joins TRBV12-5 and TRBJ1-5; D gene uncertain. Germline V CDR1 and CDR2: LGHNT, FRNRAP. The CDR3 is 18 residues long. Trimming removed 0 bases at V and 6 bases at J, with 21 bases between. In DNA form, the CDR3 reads TGTGCTAGTGGTTTGGTAGGTATCGTGTCTTCGGGGATTCAGCCCCAGCATTTT. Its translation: CASGLVGIVSSGIQPQHF.

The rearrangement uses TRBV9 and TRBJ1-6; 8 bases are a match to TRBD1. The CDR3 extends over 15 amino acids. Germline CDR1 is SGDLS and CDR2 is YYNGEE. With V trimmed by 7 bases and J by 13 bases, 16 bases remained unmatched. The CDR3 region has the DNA TGTGCCAGCCGGGGGACAGGAGCTCCTAAACCCCCCCTCCACTTT. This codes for CASRGTGAPKPPLHF.

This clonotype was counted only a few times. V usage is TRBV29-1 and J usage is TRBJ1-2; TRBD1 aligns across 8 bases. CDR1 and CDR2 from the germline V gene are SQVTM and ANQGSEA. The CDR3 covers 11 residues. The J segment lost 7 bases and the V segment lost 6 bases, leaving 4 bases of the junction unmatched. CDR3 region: CSVDRGSGYTF. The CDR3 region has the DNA TGCAGCGTCGACAGGGGATCTGGCTACACCTTC.

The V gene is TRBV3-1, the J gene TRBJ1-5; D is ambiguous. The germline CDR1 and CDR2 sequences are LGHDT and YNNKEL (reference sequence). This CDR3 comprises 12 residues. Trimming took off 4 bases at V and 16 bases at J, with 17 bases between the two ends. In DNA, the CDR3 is TGTGCCAGCAGCCCCCGAACCGGGAGCGTCCATTTT. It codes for CASSPRTGSVHF.

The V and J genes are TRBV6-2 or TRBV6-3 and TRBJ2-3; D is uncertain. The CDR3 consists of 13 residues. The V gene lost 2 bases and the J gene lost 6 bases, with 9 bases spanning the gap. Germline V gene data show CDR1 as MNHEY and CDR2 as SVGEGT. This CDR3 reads CASSYRNPDTQYF. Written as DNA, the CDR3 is TGTGCCAGCAGTTACCGGAACCCGGATACGCAGTATTTT.

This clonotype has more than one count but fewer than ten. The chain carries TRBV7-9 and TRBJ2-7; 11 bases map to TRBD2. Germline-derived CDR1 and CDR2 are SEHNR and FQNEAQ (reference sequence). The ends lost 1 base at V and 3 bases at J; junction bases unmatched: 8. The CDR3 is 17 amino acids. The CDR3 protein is CASSLVTSGAYDYEQYF. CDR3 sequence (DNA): TGTGCCAGCAGCTTAGTGACTAGCGGGGCCTATGACTACGAGCAGTACTTC.

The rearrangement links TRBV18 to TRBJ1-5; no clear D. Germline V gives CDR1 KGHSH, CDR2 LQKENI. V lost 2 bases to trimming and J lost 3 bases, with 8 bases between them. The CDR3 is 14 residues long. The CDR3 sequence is CASSPGSPNQPQHF. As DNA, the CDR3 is TGTGCCAGCTCACCAGGCAGCCCCAATCAGCCCCAGCATTTT.

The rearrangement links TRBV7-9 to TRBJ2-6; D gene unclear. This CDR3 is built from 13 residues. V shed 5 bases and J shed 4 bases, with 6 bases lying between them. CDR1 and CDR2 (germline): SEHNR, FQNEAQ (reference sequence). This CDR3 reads CASSVEGANVLTF. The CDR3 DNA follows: TGTGCCAGCAGCGTGGAGGGGGCCAACGTCCTGACTTTC.

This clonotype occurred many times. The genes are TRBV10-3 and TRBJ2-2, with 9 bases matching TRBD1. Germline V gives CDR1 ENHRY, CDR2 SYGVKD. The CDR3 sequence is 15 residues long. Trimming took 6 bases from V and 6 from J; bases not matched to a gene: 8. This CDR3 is CAIRERQGVAGELFF. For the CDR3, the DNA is TGTGCCATCAGGGAAAGACAGGGGGTGGCCGGGGAGCTGTTTTTT.

In nucleotides, the CDR3 is TGTGCCAGCAGCCAACAGGGTTTTGGGGACAATGAGCAGTTCTTC. Protein product: CASSQQGFGDNEQFF. The chain carries TRBV7-9 and TRBJ2-1; D may be TRBD1 (6 bases). V lost 5 bases, J lost 5 bases, and 16 bases lay in between. The CDR3 loop spans 15 amino acids. Germline CDR1 is SEHNR and CDR2 is FQNEAQ (reference sequence). Looking up the rest from reference TRBV7-9 and TRBJ2-1 gives the full variable domain: DTGVSQNPRHKITKRGQNVTFRCDPISEHNRLYWYRQTLGQGPEFLTYFQNEAQLEKSRLLSDRFSAERPKGSFSTLEIQRTEQGDSAMYLCASSQQGFGDNEQFFGPGTRLTVL.

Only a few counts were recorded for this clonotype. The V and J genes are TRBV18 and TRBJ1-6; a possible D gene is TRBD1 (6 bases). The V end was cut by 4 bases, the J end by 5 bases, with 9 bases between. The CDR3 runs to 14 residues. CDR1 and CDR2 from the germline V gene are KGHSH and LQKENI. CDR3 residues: CASSRTEDNSPLHF. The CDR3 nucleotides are TGTGCCAGCTCACGGACAGAGGATAATTCACCCCTCCACTTT.

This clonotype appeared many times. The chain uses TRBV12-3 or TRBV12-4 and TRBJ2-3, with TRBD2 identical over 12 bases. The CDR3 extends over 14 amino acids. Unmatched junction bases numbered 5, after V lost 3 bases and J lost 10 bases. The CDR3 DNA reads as TGTGCCAGCAGTTTTCTGACTAGCGGGGGAGCGCAGTATTTT. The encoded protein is CASSFLTSGGAQYF.

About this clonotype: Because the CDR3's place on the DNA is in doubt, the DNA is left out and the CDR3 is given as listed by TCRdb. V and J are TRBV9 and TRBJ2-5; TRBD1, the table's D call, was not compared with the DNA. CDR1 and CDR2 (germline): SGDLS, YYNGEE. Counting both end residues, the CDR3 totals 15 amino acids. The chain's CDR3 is CASSVDSGQGETQYF.